What follows is one T cell receptor (beta chain) and its context. The length of the CDR3 is 13 residues. Germline trimming cut 5 bases from V and 6 bases from J; bases unmatched to any gene: 4. Germline loops: CDR1 SGHTA, CDR2 FQGNSA. TCRdb re-analysed the RT-PCR reads in MiXCR, keeping a single row per CDR3 protein. The profile covers about 620,000 distinct CDR3 sequences, with around 11% appearing a single time and 11% taken by the ten largest. This sample stems from a study of response to subunit inactivated influenza vaccine. The sample was also reused in another study, on T cells expressing NK-cell markers. Turning to that study: Making the TCR beta cDNA relied on 5'RACE template switching with UMIs. In several experiments, sorting was restricted to alpha-beta TCR T cells by an anti-gamma-delta TCR antibody. For a few donors, these clonotypes were likewise the leading ones in the CD3+CD56-NKG2C+ fraction. HCMV specificity of the expanded NKG2C+ T cell clones was not established.

The TCR sequence derives from a man aged 50 to 59 who received an inactivated influenza vaccine. Sequences were derived from PBMCs from blood, sampled on the day of vaccination. The J gene is TRBJ1-5, the V gene TRBV7-2, with TRBD1 identical over 7 bases. The CDR3 protein is CASSRQGTQPQHF. The CDR3, as DNA: TGTGCCAGCAGCCGACAGGGCACTCAGCCCCAGCATTTT.